Each of the 27 T cell receptor beta chains below was sequenced from the same sample in a study of CD8 T cells in ankylosing spondylitis. One entry per CDR3 protein, called by TCRdb with MiXCR from the 5' RACE reads. The data contain approximately 340,000 distinct CDR3 sequences, roughly 14% of them singletons. The sequencing input was blood, either unsorted or a sorted T cell fraction (not recorded which). Receptors were obtained from a male donor with ankylosing spondylitis or in good health (not recorded which).

This clonotype showed up just a few times. The V call is TRBV11-2, the J call TRBJ2-3, with 11 bases aligning to TRBD2. Germline V gene data show CDR1 as SGHAT and CDR2 as FQNNGV. The CDR3 is 15 residues long. Trimming removed 6 bases from V and 5 bases from J; junction bases left unmatched: 7. CDR3 protein: CASSSLAGVGDTQYF. The CDR3, as DNA: TGTGCCAGCAGTTCACTAGCGGGAGTTGGAGATACGCAGTATTTT.

This clonotype was observed a few times. The chain has TRBV9 and TRBJ2-3, with 12 bases that match TRBD2. Per the germline V gene, CDR1 is SGDLS and CDR2 is YYNGEE. V shed 2 bases and J 3 bases; nucleotides not matched to a gene: 1. The CDR3 has 15 residues. The CDR3 here is CASSVTSGSTDTQYF. The CDR3 coding sequence is TGTGCCAGCAGCGTGACTAGCGGGAGTACAGATACGCAGTATTTT.

The chain carries TRBV12-3 or TRBV12-4 and TRBJ2-1; unclear D gene. CDR3 length equals 14 residues. V shed 5 bases and J shed 4 bases, with 12 bases lying between them. The CDR3 DNA is TGTGCCAGCAGTAAAACGGTCGGGTACAATGAGCAGTTCTTC. Translation: CASSKTVGYNEQFF.

There are a few counts of this clonotype. The V and J genes are TRBV3-1 and TRBJ2-3, with D tentatively TRBD1 or TRBD2 (6 bases each). Germline V gene sequence: CDR1 LGHDT, CDR2 YNNKEL (reference sequence). The CDR3 runs 15 residues. V lost 7 bases, J lost 8 bases, and 22 bases lay in between. The CDR3 DNA sequence: TGTGCCAGCACCCCCGGGACGACGAAGGGGGGTACGCAGTATTTT. This translates into CASTPGTTKGGTQYF.

This clonotype has only a few counts. The V call is TRBV12-3 or TRBV12-4, the J call TRBJ2-2; a possible D gene is TRBD1 (5 bases). Trimming took off 6 bases at V and 6 bases at J, with 14 bases between the two ends. The CDR3 is made up of 14 amino acids. The CDR3 nucleotides are TGTGCCAGCAGGGACACCCCGTCACCCGGGGAGCTGTTTTTT. It is translated as CASRDTPSPGELFF.

This rearrangement joins TRBV12-3 or TRBV12-4 to TRBJ2-7; 9 nucleotides match TRBD1. The V and J ends lost 3 bases and 1 base, in that order; junction bases with no gene match: 7. This CDR3 comprises 16 residues. CDR3 nucleotide sequence: TGTGCCAGCAGTTTTAGGGGACAGGGTATTTCCTACGAGCAGTACTTC. Translation: CASSFRGQGISYEQYF.

The gene calls are TRBV2 and TRBJ2-5; no definite D call. The V gene's germline CDR1 is SNHLY and CDR2 FYNNEI. The CDR3 spans 13 residues. Trimming cost V 1 base and J 9 bases, with 12 bases left between them. The CDR3 sequence: CASSEGETAAQYF. The CDR3 bases are TGTGCCAGCAGTGAAGGAGAGACCGCCGCCCAGTACTTC.

Only a few counts were recorded for this clonotype. This chain links TRBV6-5 with TRBJ2-7; 7 nucleotides agree with TRBD1. CDR3 length equals 15 residues. J was trimmed by 5 bases and V by 0 bases; bases with no gene match: 7. Germline assignment: CDR1 MNHEY and CDR2 SVGAGI. CDR3 amino acids: CASSYSRQGMDEQYF. The DNA of the CDR3 is TGTGCCAGCAGTTACTCGAGACAGGGAATGGACGAGCAGTACTTC.

This clonotype was picked up a small number of times. The chain employs TRBV12-3 or TRBV12-4 and TRBJ1-5; D possibly corresponds to TRBD1 (6 bases). The CDR3 consists of 15 residues. V was clipped by 6 bases and J by 1 base, with 13 bases between them. The CDR3 bases are TGTGCCAGCAGGGCTACAGGGAAAAGCAATCAGCCCCAGCATTTT. Its protein product is CASRATGKSNQPQHF.

The chain employs TRBV19 and TRBJ2-7; a weak D match, TRBD1 (6 bases). CDR3 size: 15 residues. CDR1 is LNHDA and CDR2 is SQIVND in the germline V gene (reference sequence). The germline V and J ends were trimmed by 3 bases and 6 bases, with 18 bases remaining between them. For the CDR3, the DNA is TGTGCCAGTAGTATGGAGGACCTCCGAGGGGGCGAGCAGTACTTC. Translation: CASSMEDLRGGEQYF. The whole variable domain, filled in from reference TRBV19 and TRBJ2-7, reads DGGITQSPKYLFRKEGQNVTLSCEQNLNHDAMYWYRQDPGQGLRLIYYSQIVNDFQKGDIAEGYSVSREKKESFPLTVTSAQKNPTAFYLCASSMEDLRGGEQYFGPGTRLTVT.

The J gene is TRBJ1-1, the V gene TRBV19; 10 nucleotides match TRBD1. The CDR3 is 16 residues long. Looked up from germline, CDR1 is LNHDA and CDR2 is SQIVND (reference sequence). The ends lost 4 bases at V and 4 bases at J; junction bases unmatched: 9. The chain's CDR3 is CASSTRQGARGTEAFF. The CDR3 region has the DNA TGTGCCAGTAGTACTCGACAGGGGGCGAGGGGCACTGAAGCTTTCTTT.

V and J are TRBV20-1 and TRBJ2-1, with D perhaps matching TRBD2 (6 bases). There are 17 residues in the CDR3. Germline CDR1 DFQATT, CDR2 SNEGSKA (reference sequence). The germline V and J ends were trimmed by 6 bases and 0 bases, with 21 bases remaining between them. This chain's CDR3 is CSAQGLTPGSSYNEQFF. CDR3 coding DNA: TGCAGTGCGCAGGGACTTACTCCCGGTAGCTCCTACAATGAGCAGTTCTTC.

This clonotype was observed a handful of times. CDR3 DNA: TGTGCCAGCAGCCTCACGGGACAATTTTTCTCCTACGAGCAGTACTTC. It codes for CASSLTGQFFSYEQYF. The rearrangement joins TRBV6-1 to TRBJ2-7; tentatively, D is TRBD1 (6 bases). Germline V gene data show CDR1 as MNHNS and CDR2 as SASEGT. The CDR3 length is 16 residues. With 6 bases removed from V and 0 bases from J, the gap between germline ends came to 18 bases.

This clonotype has a count of ten or more. The chain combines TRBV12-3 or TRBV12-4 with TRBJ2-3; D is perhaps TRBD2 (5 bases). Trimming took 4 bases from V and 2 from J, leaving 10 bases between them. The CDR3 extends over 14 amino acids. CDR3 sequence reads: CASSSVLATDTQYF. In DNA form, the CDR3 reads TGTGCCAGCAGTTCTGTTCTAGCCACAGATACGCAGTATTTT.

The chain has TRBV3-1 and TRBJ2-3; D is unresolved. This CDR3 has 14 amino acids. The germline CDR1 and CDR2 sequences are LGHDT and YNNKEL (reference sequence). Trimming stripped 1 base from V and 1 base from J, with 6 bases between. The CDR3 DNA reads as TGTGCCAGCAGCCAAGCAAACGGCACAGATACGCAGTATTTT. This codes for CASSQANGTDTQYF.

This clonotype was counted between two and nine times. The chain is built from TRBV12-3 or TRBV12-4 and TRBJ2-3, with TRBD1 matching 8 bases. The CDR3 totals 15 residues. V trimming: 5 bases; J trimming: 6 bases; junction bases outside the gene matches: 10. The DNA for the CDR3 is TGTGCCAGCAGTCACAGGACAGGGAATTCGGATACGCAGTATTTT. This translates into CASSHRTGNSDTQYF.

This clonotype was recorded a few times. The rearrangement joins TRBV3-1 to TRBJ1-6; D may be TRBD1 (5 bases). V was trimmed by 5 bases and J by 7 bases, leaving 15 bases between them. CDR3 size: 15 residues. Looked up from germline, CDR1 is LGHDT and CDR2 is YNNKEL (reference sequence). The CDR3 here is CASSSHDGGNSPLHF. Written as DNA, the CDR3 is TGTGCCAGCAGCTCCCATGACGGGGGAAATTCACCCCTCCACTTT.

CDR3 sequence (DNA): TGTGCCACCAGCAATCCTAGAGGGGGTAGCAATCAGCCCCAGCATTTT. The encoded protein is CATSNPRGGSNQPQHF. V usage is TRBV15 and J usage is TRBJ1-5; D is perhaps TRBD1 (6 bases). The CDR3 loop spans 16 amino acids. The germline V gene has CDR1 LNHNV and CDR2 YYDKDF (reference sequence). The V end lost 4 bases, the J end lost 0 bases, and 13 bases lay between the germline ends.

The chain is built from TRBV6-1 and TRBJ2-3; D is undetermined. The CDR3 loop spans 14 amino acids. V was cut by 6 bases and J by 6 bases, with 16 bases left in between. From germline, CDR1 is MNHNS and CDR2 SASEGT. The DNA of the CDR3 is TGTGCCAGCAGCCAGGATCCTCGGATGGATACGCAGTATTTT. Protein: CASSQDPRMDTQYF.

There are a few counts of this clonotype. As DNA, the CDR3 is TGCAGCGTCCGGGGACTAGCGGGAGGTACCAGCTCCTACAATGAGCAGTTCTTC. This gives the protein CSVRGLAGGTSSYNEQFF. The gene calls are TRBV29-1 and TRBJ2-1; TRBD2 aligns across 15 bases. J was trimmed by 0 bases and V by 6 bases; bases with no gene match: 9. The germline V gene has CDR1 SQVTM and CDR2 ANQGSEA. The CDR3 contains 18 residues.

This clonotype was observed a handful of times. This chain connects TRBV12-3 or TRBV12-4 to TRBJ1-1; 7 nucleotides match TRBD1. The CDR3 spans 17 residues. The junction had 16 bases not matched to a gene; V was cut back by 5 bases and J by 4 bases. CDR3 DNA: TGTGCCAGCAGTACCCGACAGGGTAGGGTTTTGGTCACTGAAGCTTTCTTT. The encoded protein is CASSTRQGRVLVTEAFF.

This clonotype has just a few counts. The chain couples TRBV20-1 to TRBJ2-1; D might be TRBD1 (5 bases). CDR1 and CDR2 from the germline V gene are DFQATT and SNEGSKA (reference sequence). CDR3 length: 14 residues. V dropped 3 bases and J dropped 3 bases, with 12 bases sitting between them. The CDR3 nucleotides are TGCAGTGCTAGGGGCAGGGTCAACTACAATGAGCAGTTCTTC. It yields the protein CSARGRVNYNEQFF.

The chain couples TRBV2 to TRBJ2-5, with 9 bases identical to TRBD1. V was clipped by 7 bases and J by 3 bases; unmatched bases: 3. The germline CDR1 and CDR2 sequences are SNHLY and FYNNEI. The CDR3 is made up of 13 amino acids. In nucleotides, the CDR3 is TGTGCCAGCATGTGGACAGGGGAAGAGACCCAGTACTTC. Amino acids: CASMWTGEETQYF.

V gene TRBV29-1 combines with J gene TRBJ2-3; D might be TRBD2 (6 bases). This CDR3 spans 15 amino acids. Germline V gene data show CDR1 as SQVTM and CDR2 as ANQGSEA. V was shortened by 6 bases and J by 2 bases, with 18 bases between the two germline ends. The CDR3 DNA sequence: TGCAGCGTCCCTACTAGCAGAGTTTACACAGATACGCAGTATTTT. Translated: CSVPTSRVYTDTQYF.

This clonotype was picked up many times. The rearrangement joins TRBV4-2 to TRBJ1-2; 7 bases are shared with TRBD1. Trimming took 0 bases from V and 8 from J; bases not matched to a gene: 9. The CDR3 totals 15 residues. Germline lookup yields CDR1 LGHNA and CDR2 YNFKEQ. CDR3 sequence: CASSQDNRQGGGYTF. DNA for the CDR3: TGTGCCAGCAGCCAAGATAATCGGCAGGGGGGCGGCTACACCTTC.

The chain has TRBV5-1 and TRBJ2-5, with 7 bases matching TRBD1. V trimming: 7 bases; J trimming: 0 bases; junction bases outside the gene matches: 3. The length of the CDR3 is 13 residues. Germline lookup yields CDR1 SGHRS and CDR2 YFSETQ. DNA of the CDR3: TGCGCCAGCTCAGGGACAGACCAAGAGACCCAGTACTTC. This sequence encodes CASSGTDQETQYF.

The rearrangement joins TRBV28 to TRBJ1-6, with 7 positions matching TRBD1. The CDR3 consists of 15 residues. Germline CDR1 and CDR2: MDHEN and SYDVKM. V dropped 5 bases and J dropped 7; count of bases not matched to a gene: 8. Written as DNA, the CDR3 is TGTGCCAGCAGTGCGTCGGGACAGCTGAATTCACCCCTCCACTTT. This gives the protein CASSASGQLNSPLHF.